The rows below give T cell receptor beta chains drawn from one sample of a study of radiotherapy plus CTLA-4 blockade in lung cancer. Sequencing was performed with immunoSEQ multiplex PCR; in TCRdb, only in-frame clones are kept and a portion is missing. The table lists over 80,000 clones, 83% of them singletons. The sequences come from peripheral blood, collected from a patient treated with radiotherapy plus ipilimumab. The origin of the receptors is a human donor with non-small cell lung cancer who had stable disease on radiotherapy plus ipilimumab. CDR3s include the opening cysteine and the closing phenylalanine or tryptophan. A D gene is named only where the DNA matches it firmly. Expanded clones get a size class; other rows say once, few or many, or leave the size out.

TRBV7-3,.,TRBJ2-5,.,TGTGCCAGCAGCTTATTCAAAGGAGGGCAAGAGACCCAGTACTTC,CASSLFKGGQETQYF
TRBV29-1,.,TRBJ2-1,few,TGCAGCGTTGACAGGGAGGCACATGAGCAGTTCTTC,CSVDREAHEQFF
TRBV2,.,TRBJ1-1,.,TGTGCCAGCAGTCTGTCCATGAACACTGAAGCTTTCTTT,CASSLSMNTEAFF
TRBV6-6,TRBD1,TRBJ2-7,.,TGTGCCAGCAGTACCGGGACAGAAGCCTACGAGCAGTACTTC,CASSTGTEAYEQYF
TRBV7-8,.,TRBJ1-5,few,TGTGCCAGCAGCTTTCAGTCGGGTGGGGGCAATCAGCCCCAGCATTTT,CASSFQSGGGNQPQHF
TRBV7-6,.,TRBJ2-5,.,TGTGCCAGCAGGGCACGGGAGACCCAGTACTTC,CASRARETQYF
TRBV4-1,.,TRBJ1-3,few,TGCGCCAGCAGCCAGGTAGGACAGTCTCGCTCTGGAAACACCATATATTTT,CASSQVGQSRSGNTIYF
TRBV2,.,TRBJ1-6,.,TGTGCCAGCGGACCGAACCTGTATAATTCACCCCTCCACTTT,CASGPNLYNSPLHF
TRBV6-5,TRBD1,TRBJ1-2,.,TGTGCCAGCAGGAGGGGACAGGGGAAAAACTATGGCTACACCTTC,CASRRGQGKNYGYTF
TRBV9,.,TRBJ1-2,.,TGTGCCAGCAGCATCTCGACGGGATACTATGGCTACACCTTC,CASSISTGYYGYTF
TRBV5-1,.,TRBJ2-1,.,TGCGCCAGCAGCCTTGACTGGACCGGTGATGAGCAGTTCTTC,CASSLDWTGDEQFF
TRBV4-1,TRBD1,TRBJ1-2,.,TGCGCCAGCAGCCAAGGGGGACAGGGGAGAATTTGG,CASSQGGQGRIW
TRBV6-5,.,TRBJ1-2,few,TGTGCCAGCAGTAACCCCCAGGGGAATGGCTACACCTTC,CASSNPQGNGYTF
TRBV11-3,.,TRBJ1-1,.,TGTGCCAGCAGCAGGGACCGGACGAACACTGAAGCTTTCTTT,CASSRDRTNTEAFF
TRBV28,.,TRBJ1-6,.,TGTGCCAGCAGTTTCCAGCATAATTCACCCCTCCACTTT,CASSFQHNSPLHF
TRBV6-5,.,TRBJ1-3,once,TGTGCCAGCAGTTCGGAGACAAACACCATATATTTT,CASSSETNTIYF
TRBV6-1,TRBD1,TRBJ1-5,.,TGTGCCAGCAGGCAGACAGGGGGAGGACAGCCCCAGCATTTT,CASRQTGGGQPQHF
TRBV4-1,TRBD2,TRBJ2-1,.,TGCGCCAGCAGCCAAGTAGCGGGGGGCTACAATGAGCAGTTCTTC,CASSQVAGGYNEQFF
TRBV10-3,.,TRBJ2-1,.,TGTGCCATCAGTGACGGAACAGGGAGGAATGAGCAGTTCTTC,CAISDGTGRNEQFF
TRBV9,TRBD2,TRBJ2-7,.,TGTGCCAGCAGCGTAGAAGGAGGCGGGGGTTACGAGCAGTACTTC,CASSVEGGGGYEQYF
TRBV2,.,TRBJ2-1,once,TGTGCCAGCAGGGGGGAACCGGGACCAAGGGAGCAGTTCTTC,CASRGEPGPREQFF
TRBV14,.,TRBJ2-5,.,TGTGCCAGCAGCCAAGAGGAAGGTTACGGTGTGGAGACCCAGTACTTC,CASSQEEGYGVETQYF
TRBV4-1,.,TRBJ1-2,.,TGCGCCAGCAGCCAAGATGAAAAGGGCAACTATGGCTACACCTTC,CASSQDEKGNYGYTF
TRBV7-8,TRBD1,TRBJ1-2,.,TGTGCCAGCAGACCCGCCCGGGACAGGGTCACTGGCTACACCTTC,CASRPARDRVTGYTF
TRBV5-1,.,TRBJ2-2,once,TGCGCCAGCAGCTACATAGCCAGGGAGCTGTTTTTT,CASSYIARELFF
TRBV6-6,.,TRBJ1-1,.,TGTGCCAGCAGTTATGACCCGGGAGGTGAAGCTTTCTTT,CASSYDPGGEAFF
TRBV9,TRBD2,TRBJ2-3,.,TGTGCCAGCAGCGCTTACCTTTCTAGCGGTGAAATGTATTTT,CASSAYLSSGEMYF
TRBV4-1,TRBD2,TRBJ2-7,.,TGCGCCAGCAGCCAATCTAGCGGGGGGGCCCACGAGCAGTACTTC,CASSQSSGGAHEQYF
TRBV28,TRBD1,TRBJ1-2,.,TGTGCCAGCCAGGGGGTACTGTTTATAGATGCTACTAACTATGGCTACACCTTC,CASQGVLFIDATNYGYTF
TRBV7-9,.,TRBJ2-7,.,TGTGCCAGCAGTGGACTTCCGTCCTACGAGCAGTACTTC,CASSGLPSYEQYF
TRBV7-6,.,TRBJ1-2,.,TGTGCCAGCAGCTTGGTTGATGGGGGACTCGGCTACACCTTC,CASSLVDGGLGYTF
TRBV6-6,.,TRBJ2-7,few,TGTGCCAGCAGTTACCCTGAGACAGGGAGGGGCGAGCAGTACTTC,CASSYPETGRGEQYF
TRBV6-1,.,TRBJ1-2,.,TGTGCCAGCATTTATAAACAGGTTAACTATGGCTACACCTTC,CASIYKQVNYGYTF
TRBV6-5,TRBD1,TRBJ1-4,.,TGTGCCAGCAGTTACCGACAGGGCAATGAAAAACTGTTTTTT,CASSYRQGNEKLFF
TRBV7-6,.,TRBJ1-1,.,TGTGCCAGCAGCTTATACGGCGTAGGAAACACTGAAGCTTTCTTT,CASSLYGVGNTEAFF
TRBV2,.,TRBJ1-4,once,TGTGCCAGCAGTGATAAGGGCGGCGAAAAACTGTTTTTT,CASSDKGGEKLFF
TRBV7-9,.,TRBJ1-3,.,TGTGCCAGCAGCTTTGAGCGAAACACCATATATTTT,CASSFERNTIYF
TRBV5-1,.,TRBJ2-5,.,TGCGCCAGCAGCCTCTCGGGATCGGTAGAGACCCAGTACTTC,CASSLSGSVETQYF
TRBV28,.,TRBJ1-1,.,TGTGCCAGCAGTGAGCCTAGCCAGGGGCACACTGAAGCTTTCTTT,CASSEPSQGHTEAFF
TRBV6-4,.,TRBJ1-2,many,TGTGCCAGCAGTGACTCTAGGGTAAAGGGCTACACCTTC,CASSDSRVKGYTF
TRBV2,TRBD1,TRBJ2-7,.,TGTGCCAGCAGCGGGACAGGGTACTACGAGCAGTACTTC,CASSGTGYYEQYF